The rows below give T cell receptor beta chains drawn from one sample of a study of neoadjuvant anti-PD-1 for oral cavity cancer. Sequencing used immunoSEQ multiplex PCR; TCRdb keeps in-frame clones, though not all of them. This sample has about 12,000 clones, with approximately 66% found just once. This specimen consisted of PBMCs, obtained before nivolumab (anti-PD-1) treatment. The receptors derive from a person between 35 and 79 years old with oral cavity squamous cell carcinoma. Both conserved end residues are part of each CDR3. D genes are given only for firm matches. Only some rows state a clone size, as once, few, many or a class for expanded clones.

D gene,clone size,J gene,V gene,CDR3 DNA,CDR3 protein
TRBD2,-,TRBJ2-1,TRBV7-6,TGTGCCAGCAGCTTAGTGGGTGTGGGACTACCTTACTCCTACAATGAGCAGTTCTTC,CASSLVGVGLPYSYNEQFF
-,few,TRBJ2-1,TRBV15,TGTGCCACCAGCGGCTGGACAAGCCACAATGAGCAGTTCTTC,CATSGWTSHNEQFF
-,-,TRBJ2-2,TRBV28,TGTGCCAGCAGTTCCCTTGACTTCACCGGGGAGCTGTTTTTT,CASSSLDFTGELFF
TRBD1,-,TRBJ1-3,TRBV13,TGTGCCAGCAGCCTCAGGGGGGGTGTTTACACCATATATTTT,CASSLRGGVYTIYF
-,-,TRBJ1-2,TRBV7-9,TGTGCCAGCAGCTTACGGGGGGTTGGAGGCTACACCTTC,CASSLRGVGGYTF
TRBD1,few,TRBJ1-5,TRBV2,TGTGCCAGCAGCTCCGGGACAGCCAATCAGCCCCAGCATTTT,CASSSGTANQPQHF
-,few,TRBJ2-7,TRBV10-2,TGCGCCAGCAGTGCTGGCAGCGGCCCCTACGAGCAGTACTTC,CASSAGSGPYEQYF
-,-,TRBJ2-7,TRBV25-1,TGTGCCAGCAGTGAATTGTTCGAGCAGTACTTC,CASSELFEQYF
TRBD1,-,TRBJ1-2,TRBV5-4,TGTGCCAGCAGCTTACTACAGGGGAACTATGGCTACACCTTC,CASSLLQGNYGYTF
-,few,TRBJ2-7,TRBV6-1,TGTGCCAGCAGTGCAGGAGCGACCTACGAGCAGTACTTC,CASSAGATYEQYF
-,-,TRBJ1-6,TRBV9,TGTGCCAGCAGCGTAGATGCTTCAGATTCACCCCTCCACTTT,CASSVDASDSPLHF
TRBD2,-,TRBJ2-1,TRBV19,TGTGCCAGTAGTACCCCTGGGAGGGTTGAGCAGTTCTTC,CASSTPGRVEQFF
-,once,TRBJ2-7,TRBV11-2,TGTGCCAGCAGCCGGACAGCCCTCTACGAGCAGTACTTC,CASSRTALYEQYF
TRBD2,few,TRBJ2-7,TRBV7-6,TGTGCCAGCAGCTTAGAAGCTAGCGGTAGCTCCTACGAGCAGTACTTC,CASSLEASGSSYEQYF
TRBD1,-,TRBJ2-5,TRBV7-8,TGTGCCAGCAGCTGCCGGGACAGGGCGTTTCAAGAGACCCAGTACTTC,CASSCRDRAFQETQYF
-,-,TRBJ1-5,TRBV7-3,TGTGCCAGCAGCTCATCGGGGGGCGAGGGGCCCCAGCATTTT,CASSSSGGEGPQHF
TRBD1,-,TRBJ1-1,TRBV5-1,TGCGCCAGCAGCCGACAGGGGGACTCCACTGAAGCTTTCTTT,CASSRQGDSTEAFF
TRBD1,-,TRBJ2-7,TRBV11-2,TGTGCCAGCAGCTCTACAGGGGTTTCCTACGAGCAGTACTTC,CASSSTGVSYEQYF
TRBD2,few,TRBJ2-3,TRBV5-1,TGCGCCAGCAGCTTGGAAGCGGGGGGGAACCGATACACAGATACGCAGTATTTT,CASSLEAGGNRYTDTQYF
-,-,TRBJ1-5,TRBV5-4,TGTGCCAGCAGCGTCGATCACAGGCGCAATCAGCCCCAGCATTTT,CASSVDHRRNQPQHF
-,-,TRBJ1-1,TRBV5-4,TGTGCCAGCAGCCTACAGGGGAACACTGAAGCTTTCTTT,CASSLQGNTEAFF
TRBD1,-,TRBJ1-2,TRBV6-6,TGTGCCAGCAGTTACGGACAGGGTGGCTACACCTTC,CASSYGQGGYTF
-,-,TRBJ2-5,TRBV11-2,TGTGCCAGCAGCATTTTTGAGGGGAACCAAGAGACCCAGTACTTC,CASSIFEGNQETQYF
-,-,TRBJ1-2,TRBV28,TGTGCCAGCAGTCTCTCTTATGGCTACACCTTC,CASSLSYGYTF
-,-,TRBJ2-5,TRBV2,TGTGCCAGCGGGCGGACCCTAGGAGAGACCCAGTACTTC,CASGRTLGETQYF
TRBD1,-,TRBJ1-6,TRBV5-1,TGCGCCAGCAGCTCCAGAGACAGGGGTGAAAATAATTCACCCCTCCACTTT,CASSSRDRGENNSPLHF
-,-,TRBJ1-1,TRBV15,TGTGCCACCAGCAGAGGGACTGAAGCTTTCTTT,CATSRGTEAFF
-,-,TRBJ2-2,TRBV6-1,TGTGCCAGCATGAGGGGTAACACCGGGGAGCTGTTTTTT,CASMRGNTGELFF
TRBD2,-,TRBJ2-1,TRBV25-1,TGTGCCAGCAGACTAGCGGGAGGCAATGAGCAGTTCTTC,CASRLAGGNEQFF
TRBD1,-,TRBJ2-3,TRBV5-8,TGTGCCAGCAGCTTACATCGACAGGGGGCTAGCACAGATACGCAGTATTTT,CASSLHRQGASTDTQYF
-,-,TRBJ1-1,TRBV14,TGTGCCAGCAGCCAAATTGACAGTCCGATAAGGACTGAAGCTTTCTTT,CASSQIDSPIRTEAFF
TRBD1,-,TRBJ2-1,TRBV18,TGTGCCAGCTCCGACAGGGACGTCTCCTACAATGAGCAGTTCTTC,CASSDRDVSYNEQFF
-,few,TRBJ1-1,TRBV18,TGTGCCAGCTCACCAGAACTACAGGCTTACCTTGAGACTGAAGCTTTCTTT,CASSPELQAYLETEAFF
-,-,TRBJ2-5,TRBV20-1,TGCAGTGCCGGGGCGGGGGAGACCCAGTACTTC,CSAGAGETQYF
-,-,TRBJ1-5,TRBV7-9,TGTGCCAGCGGGGACACTCAGCCCCAGCATTTT,CASGDTQPQHF
-,once,TRBJ2-2,TRBV30,TGTGCCTGGAGTGTAGTGGCAGGGGCCGGGGAGCTGTTTTTT,CAWSVVAGAGELFF
TRBD1,-,TRBJ1-6,TRBV6-4,TGTGCCAGCAGTGAAGGACAGGGAGGAGGCTCCTATAATTCACCCCTCCACTTT,CASSEGQGGGSYNSPLHF
TRBD2,-,TRBJ2-3,TRBV9,TGTGCCAGCAGCGTGGACCATGGGACTAGCGGGGGGATTGGGACGCAGTATTTT,CASSVDHGTSGGIGTQYF
-,-,TRBJ2-1,TRBV27,TGTGCCAGCACCTTTACAGGCTCCTACAATGAGCAGTTCTTC,CASTFTGSYNEQFF
-,-,TRBJ1-2,TRBV9,TGTGCCAGCAGCGTAGCAGCTAACTATGGCTACACCTTC,CASSVAANYGYTF
TRBD1,-,TRBJ2-3,TRBV15,TGTGCCACCAGCAGAGAAGGGGGCCCTCTCACAGATACGCAGTATTTT,CATSREGGPLTDTQYF